A single sample is the source of the 29 T cell receptor beta chains below, sequenced in a study of PD-L1 blockade in urothelial cancer. Time point indicated: pretreatment peripheral blood. Only in-frame clones appear in the TCRdb table, and some are missing; sequencing was by immunoSEQ multiplex PCR. Among 45,000 to 65,000 clones, 65% to 90% were seen once, and the ten largest hold 15% to 18%. The input for sequencing was PBMCs, taken around atezolizumab (anti-PD-L1) treatment. All receptors come from a man between 65 and 85 years old with urothelial cancer.

V usage is TRBV7-2 and J usage is TRBJ1-1, with D tentatively TRBD1 (5 bases). Trimming stripped 2 bases from V and 7 bases from J, with 8 bases between. Germline V gene sequence: CDR1 SGHTA, CDR2 FQGNSA. CDR3 length equals 12 residues. CDR3 in amino acids: CASSLWGVEAFF. CDR3 nucleotides: TGTGCCAGCAGCTTATGGGGGGTTGAAGCTTTCTTT.

The CDR3 spells CASSPSIGGGDGYTF. The CDR3 nucleotides are TGTGCCAGCAGCCCCTCGATCGGAGGAGGGGATGGCTACACCTTC. The chain carries TRBV7-6 and TRBJ1-2; possible D gene TRBD1, 5 bases. This CDR3 contains 15 residues. From germline, CDR1 is SGHVS and CDR2 FNYEAQ. The V end was cut by 5 bases, the J end by 6 bases, with 19 bases between.

As DNA, the CDR3 is TGCGCCAGCAGCCAAGGGCTGTTTAAAGGACTAGCCTCCTACGAGCAGTACTTC. Translated, it gives CASSQGLFKGLASYEQYF. V and J are TRBV4-1 and TRBJ2-7; 8 bases line up with TRBD2. This CDR3 is built from 18 residues. The V and J ends lost 1 base and 0 bases, in that order; junction bases with no gene match: 11. Germline V gene lookup returns CDR1 MGHRA and CDR2 YSYEKL.

The chain employs TRBV28 and TRBJ2-7; 7 bases line up with TRBD2. Germline V gene sequence: CDR1 MDHEN, CDR2 SYDVKM. This CDR3 has 15 residues. J was trimmed by 4 bases and V by 6 bases; bases with no gene match: 12. CDR3 DNA: TGTGCCAGCAGGCCCTCTAAGGCGGGAGAGTACGAGCAGTACTTC. It encodes CASRPSKAGEYEQYF.

V gene TRBV30 combines with J gene TRBJ1-1; 7 nucleotides align to TRBD1. The CDR3 consists of 13 residues. CDR1 and CDR2 (germline): GTSNPN, SVGIG (reference sequence). V lost 8 bases to trimming and J lost 3 bases; unmatched junction nucleotides: 9. The CDR3 nucleotides read TGTGCCCGGACAGGCTCAATCGACACTGAAGCTTTCTTT. Translating it yields CARTGSIDTEAFF.

The chain links TRBV28 to TRBJ2-7; the D gene is possibly TRBD1 (6 bases). CDR3 size: 13 residues. The V end was cut by 2 bases, the J end by 3 bases, with 8 bases between. Looked up from germline, CDR1 is MDHEN and CDR2 is SYDVKM. CDR3 sequence (DNA): TGTGCCAGCAGTTTACTACAGGGCTACGAGCAGTACTTC. Translation: CASSLLQGYEQYF.

The chain joins TRBV11-2 to TRBJ2-7; tentatively, D is TRBD2 (6 bases). Trimming stripped 5 bases from V and 5 bases from J, with 13 bases between. Germline V lookup: CDR1 SGHAT, CDR2 FQNNGV. This CDR3 spans 13 amino acids. CDR3: CASSPRRAHEQYF. The CDR3 DNA sequence: TGTGCCAGCAGCCCGCGGAGGGCCCACGAGCAGTACTTC.

The chain couples TRBV7-2 to TRBJ2-7; D is undetermined. The V end was cut by 5 bases, the J end by 4 bases, with 12 bases between. This CDR3 contains 13 residues. Germline CDR1 is SGHTA and CDR2 is FQGNSA. The CDR3 bases are TGTGCCAGCAGCGTCGGTTCTCTTTACGAGCAGTACTTC. This codes for CASSVGSLYEQYF. Full variable domain (outside the CDR3, taken from reference TRBV7-2 and TRBJ2-7): GAGVSQSPSNKVTEKGKDVELRCDPISGHTALYWYRQSLGQGLEFLIYFQGNSAPDKSGLPSDRFSAERTGGSVSTLTIQRTQQEDSAVYLCASSVGSLYEQYFGPGTRLTVT.

The V and J genes are TRBV28 and TRBJ2-1; 9 bases align to TRBD2. CDR3 length equals 21 residues. V shed 2 bases, J shed 0 bases, and the junction held 17 bases outside the gene matches. Germline CDR1 MDHEN, CDR2 SYDVKM. This chain's CDR3 is CASSLPPPGTSPDGSYNEQFF. The CDR3 DNA is TGTGCCAGCAGTTTACCTCCCCCCGGGACTAGCCCCGATGGCTCCTACAATGAGCAGTTCTTC.

The gene calls are TRBV28 and TRBJ1-5; D call uncertain. CDR1 is MDHEN, CDR2 SYDVKM, per germline. CDR3 length equals 14 residues. Trimming shortened V by 6 bases and J by 0 bases, and 9 bases separated the two germline ends. The CDR3 spells CASRGSISNQPQHF. The CDR3 DNA reads TGTGCCAGCAGGGGCAGTATTAGCAATCAGCCCCAGCATTTT.

The rearrangement joins TRBV18 to TRBJ2-3; the D is unclear. Trimming shortened V by 1 base and J by 2 bases, and 7 bases separated the two germline ends. CDR3 size: 14 residues. Germline V gene lookup returns CDR1 KGHSH and CDR2 LQKENI. In nucleotides, the CDR3 is TGTGCCAGCTCACCACTGAGTGACACAGATACGCAGTATTTT. It encodes CASSPLSDTDTQYF.

CDR3 protein: CASSLGRSEAFF. The CDR3 region has the DNA TGTGCCAGCAGCTTGGGGCGGAGTGAAGCTTTCTTT. The chain links TRBV11-3 to TRBJ1-1; D perhaps matches TRBD1 (5 bases). V dropped 3 bases and J dropped 7 bases, with 9 bases sitting between them. The CDR3 consists of 12 residues. CDR1 is SGHNT, CDR2 YENEEA, per germline.

The rearrangement links TRBV5-1 to TRBJ2-7; TRBD2 aligns across 8 bases. CDR3 length: 15 residues. J was trimmed by 2 bases and V by 2 bases; bases with no gene match: 6. The germline V gene encodes CDR1 SGHRS and CDR2 YFSETQ. The DNA of the CDR3 is TGCGCCAGCAGCTTTGCGACTAGCGTCACCTACGAGCAGTACTTC. It is translated as CASSFATSVTYEQYF. Filled out from reference TRBV5-1 and TRBJ2-7, the complete variable domain reads KAGVTQTPRYLIKTRGQQVTLSCSPISGHRSVSWYQQTPGQGLQFLFEYFSETQRNKGNFPGRFSGRQFSNSRSEMNVSTLELGDSALYLCASSFATSVTYEQYFGPGTRLTVT.

The V and J genes are TRBV5-4 and TRBJ2-1; 9 bases match TRBD2. CDR3 length equals 16 residues. V shed 4 bases, J shed 4 bases, and the junction held 9 bases outside the gene matches. The germline V gene has CDR1 SGHNT and CDR2 YYREEE (reference sequence). CDR3 in DNA: TGTGCCAGCAGCCCCGTCTTTGCGGGGGGGTACAATGAGCAGTTCTTC. Its translation is CASSPVFAGGYNEQFF. The whole variable domain, filled in from reference TRBV5-4 and TRBJ2-1, reads ETGVTQSPTHLIKTRGQQVTLRCSSQSGHNTVSWYQQALGQGPQFIFQYYREEENGRGNFPPRFSGLQFPNYSSELNVNALELDDSALYLCASSPVFAGGYNEQFFGPGTRLTVL.

V gene TRBV19 combines with J gene TRBJ1-2, with D perhaps TRBD1 (5 bases). Trimming took 6 bases from V and 5 from J, leaving 22 bases between them. Germline V gene lookup returns CDR1 LNHDA and CDR2 SQIVND (reference sequence). This CDR3 has 16 amino acids. CDR3 nucleotides: TGTGCCAGTAGAGGCAGGCGGGGCAGGCAACCTTATGGCTACACCTTC. This translates into CASRGRRGRQPYGYTF.

J is TRBJ2-3 and V is TRBV29-1, with a weak D call TRBD2 (5 bases). The germline gives CDR1 SQVTM, CDR2 ANQGSEA. V gave up 1 base and J gave up 2 bases, with 10 bases separating them. CDR3 size: 14 residues. CDR3 sequence reads: CSVEGVRVTDTQYF. DNA for the CDR3: TGCAGCGTTGAAGGGGTGCGGGTCACAGATACGCAGTATTTT.

This chain connects TRBV5-4 to TRBJ2-3; 9 nucleotides align to TRBD1. Germline V gene data show CDR1 as SGHNT and CDR2 as YYREEE (reference sequence). Unmatched junction bases numbered 16, after V lost 0 bases and J lost 14 bases. The CDR3 extends over 16 amino acids. The chain's CDR3 is CASSLAKGQGSRYAYF. The CDR3 nucleotides read TGTGCCAGCAGCTTGGCCAAGGGACAGGGTTCCAGATACGCGTATTTT.

In its sample, this clone was seen a few times. The chain carries TRBV5-6 and TRBJ2-7, with no clear D. CDR3 size: 14 residues. The ends were cut back, 4 bases at V and 4 bases at J, with 15 bases in the middle. CDR1 is SGHDT, CDR2 YYEEEE, per germline. CDR3 region: CASSVLLSDYEQYF. The CDR3 coding sequence is TGTGCCAGCAGCGTCCTACTATCCGATTACGAGCAGTACTTC. Based on the CDR3 plus reference TRBV5-6 and TRBJ2-7, the full variable domain is DAGVTQSPTHLIKTRGQQVTLRCSPKSGHDTVSWYQQALGQGPQFIFQYYEEEERQRGNFPDRFSGHQFPNYSSELNVNALLLGDSALYLCASSVLLSDYEQYFGPGTRLTVT.

The chain couples TRBV5-1 to TRBJ2-1, with 9 bases fitting TRBD2. The CDR3 is 16 residues long. J gave up 6 bases and V 4 bases, and 11 bases lay outside the gene matches. Germline CDR1 SGHRS, CDR2 YFSETQ. This chain's CDR3 is CASSLPTSGNFNEQFF. The CDR3 nucleotides are TGCGCCAGCAGCCTTCCGACTAGCGGAAACTTCAATGAGCAGTTCTTC.

The chain employs TRBV5-5 and TRBJ1-2, with 8 bases that match TRBD1. The germline V gene has CDR1 SGHKS and CDR2 YYEKEE (reference sequence). The CDR3 is 16 amino acids. With V trimmed by 4 bases and J by 8 bases, 16 bases remained unmatched. The CDR3 coding sequence is TGTGCCAGCAGCCCCCCGGGACAGGAGACAACTAGGGGCTACACCTTC. Translation: CASSPPGQETTRGYTF.

The chain uses TRBV6-1 and TRBJ2-1, with 7 nucleotides matching TRBD2. Germline V lookup: CDR1 MNHNS, CDR2 SASEGT. J gave up 8 bases and V 6 bases, and 10 bases lay outside the gene matches. The CDR3 runs 14 residues. In DNA form, the CDR3 reads TGTGCCAGCAGGTGGGGGGAGGGCCGGGATGAGCAGTTCTTC. It encodes CASRWGEGRDEQFF.

The chain employs TRBV6-1 and TRBJ2-1, with 10 bases matching TRBD2. CDR1 MNHNS and CDR2 SASEGT come from the germline V gene. The CDR3 is made up of 15 amino acids. J gave up 7 bases and V 0 bases, and 3 bases lay outside the gene matches. CDR3 residues: CASSEAAGLANEQFF. The CDR3 DNA reads as TGTGCCAGCAGTGAAGCGGCGGGACTAGCGAATGAGCAGTTCTTC.

This rearrangement joins TRBV28 to TRBJ1-1; TRBD1 is a possible D gene (6 bases). The ends were cut back, 3 bases at V and 0 bases at J, with 11 bases in the middle. Germline V lookup: CDR1 MDHEN, CDR2 SYDVKM. This CDR3 is built from 15 residues. The CDR3 spells CASSFGQGMNTEAFF. Here the CDR3 DNA reads TGTGCCAGCAGTTTTGGGCAGGGGATGAACACTGAAGCTTTCTTT.

J is TRBJ1-5 and V is TRBV6-6; D ambiguous. V shed 8 bases and J shed 7 bases, with 21 bases lying between them. This CDR3 region has 15 residues. Germline assignment: CDR1 MNHNY and CDR2 SVGAGI (reference sequence). This chain's CDR3 is CASSERLSGGQPQHF. DNA of the CDR3: TGTGCCAGCTCCGAAAGACTCTCGGGCGGGCAGCCCCAGCATTTT.

This sequence joins TRBV5-4 and TRBJ2-1; 14 nucleotides match TRBD2. Germline V gives CDR1 SGHNT, CDR2 YYREEE (reference sequence). V was pared by 4 bases and J by 7 bases, with 4 bases of the junction left unmatched. The CDR3 has 15 residues. As DNA, the CDR3 is TGTGCCAGCAGCCAGGGACTAGCGGGAGTAAATGAGCAGTTCTTC. It specifies CASSQGLAGVNEQFF. The full variable domain, with the rest looked up from reference TRBV5-4 and TRBJ2-1, is ETGVTQSPTHLIKTRGQQVTLRCSSQSGHNTVSWYQQALGQGPQFIFQYYREEENGRGNFPPRFSGLQFPNYSSELNVNALELDDSALYLCASSQGLAGVNEQFFGPGTRLTVL.

This sequence joins TRBV28 and TRBJ2-3; TRBD2 is a possible D gene (5 bases). The CDR3 is 16 residues long. The V gene's germline CDR1 is MDHEN and CDR2 SYDVKM. The V and J ends lost 5 bases and 2 bases respectively, with 17 bases between them. CDR3 residues: CASSPPEAPSTDTQYF. Written as DNA, the CDR3 is TGTGCCAGCAGTCCACCGGAGGCACCCTCCACAGATACGCAGTATTTT.

This chain connects TRBV2 to TRBJ2-5; perhaps TRBD1 as D (5 bases). The CDR3 runs 12 residues. Per the germline V gene, CDR1 is SNHLY and CDR2 is FYNNEI. With 8 bases removed from V and 7 bases from J, the gap between germline ends came to 14 bases. As DNA, the CDR3 is TGTGCCAGCCTAAGAGCTCAGGGGACCCAGTACTTC. As protein: CASLRAQGTQYF.

The gene calls are TRBV5-5 and TRBJ1-1; D remains ambiguous. V lost 0 bases and J 1 base, leaving 4 bases between the germline ends. Germline values: CDR1 SGHKS, CDR2 YYEKEE (reference sequence). This CDR3 has 13 amino acids. CDR3 sequence: CASSLDWNTEAFF. The CDR3 nucleotides are TGTGCCAGCAGCTTGGACTGGAACACTGAAGCTTTCTTT.

This clone was detected only a few times. This sequence joins TRBV18 and TRBJ2-7, with 7 bases that match TRBD2. Losses at the gene ends were 1 base for V and 2 bases for J; bases not matched to a gene: 2. The CDR3 length is 14 residues. Germline V gene sequence: CDR1 KGHSH, CDR2 LQKENI. CDR3 sequence (DNA): TGTGCCAGCTCACCACTTGCGGGAGCCTACGAGCAGTACTTC. It codes for CASSPLAGAYEQYF.